This T cell receptor (beta chain) was recorded in a study of T cells in placental villitis. Background for the entire study: Placental TCR-beta repertoires were compared across villitis of unknown etiology, gestational-age-matched unaffected controls, and infectious villitis in order to test an allograft-versus-infection hypothesis.

Using the Amsterdam Criteria, researchers selected roughly 9 placentae that carried a pathological diagnosis of high-grade villitis of unknown etiology. Mothers with villitis of unknown etiology had significantly higher gravidity and parity and more prior miscarriages than control and infectious villitis groups. After delivery, the placentae were collected and evaluated both grossly and histologically, and only then was archival tissue selected. Five 10-micron scrolls were cut from each FFPE block, and DNA was isolated using the AllPrep DNA/RNA FFPE Tissue kit. DNA concentration and purity were evaluated by NanoDrop, whereas RNA quality was assessed on a Bioanalyzer. A word on this clone: It has no known antigen specificity. No base quality values were provided; no much bigger clone lies one nucleotide off.

The immunoSEQ v4 bias-controlled multiplex PCR assay, performed blinded to group allocation, was used to amplify TCR-beta CDR3 regions from genomic DNA. To estimate nucleated cell and T cell quantities per sample, reference gene primers were included together with the TCR-beta primers. Sequencing of the libraries was performed on an Illumina MiSeq with a 100-cycle paired-end protocol. Concerning the study's data processing: Diversity and richness were calculated in immunoSEQ Analyzer software, with richness determined by iChao1 and clonality derived from Pielou evenness and Shannon diversity (0-1, with higher values meaning less diverse). CDR3 amino acid sequences together with V/J genes were queried against VDJdb for CMV, EBV and influenza A specificities, with confidence 3 and substitution 2 applied. The Morisita-Horn index was used to measure TCR-beta amino acid clonotype overlap among the villitis of unknown etiology, infectious villitis and control repertoires. The table comes from immuneACCESS by way of TCRdb, which keeps in-frame sequences with V and J called. Part of the clones is missing from these tables; in studies checked, under half for an unresolved V gene and the rest for unknown reasons. V, J and clone size are taken as reported in that table, and D and trimming were inferred from the DNA itself. This sample holds 800 to 900 clones; approximately 87% were observed only once. In total, the top ten clones hold less than 8.5% of the sample.

Study-level results and caveats: Small amounts of decidua were contained in the paraffin blocks, so some of the captured T cells, especially in controls, may have been decidual rather than villous infiltrates. Expanded clones in villitis of unknown etiology were largely private to each placenta, suggesting no single initiating antigen. Villitis of unknown etiology placentae showed higher clonality than controls (median about 0.059 versus 0.0061, p=0.0025), indicating clonal expansion. Sequencing bulk tissue could not tell helper, regulatory or cytotoxic T cells apart, could not separate maternal from fetal T cells, and left out gamma-delta receptors. CMV-specific clone frequencies were higher in infectious CMV cases than in villitis of unknown etiology (roughly 0.012 vs 0.00096), and the villitis of unknown etiology frequencies did not differ from those of controls.

The CDR1 and CDR2 encoded by the germline V gene are KGHDR and SFDVKD. At the junction V is shortened by 2 bases and J by 10 bases, with 25 bases in between. From cysteine to phenylalanine, the CDR3 is 17 amino acids long. The kept DNA is CDR3 alone, 51 bases in frame from the first base. The receptor chain draws on TRBV24-1 and TRBJ2-5; TRBD1 is possibly the D segment (7 matching bases). The sequenced sample consisted of placental tissue containing maternal and fetal cells. The sequence was collected from a human patient with villitis of unknown etiology; the placental T cells may come from both mother and fetus. The sequenced DNA is TGTGCCACCAGTGATTCCCGTCGACAGGGCAAGGCGGGGATCCAGTACTTC. This translates into CATSDSRRQGKAGIQYF.